The source of this T cell receptor beta chain is a study of shared clonotypes between healthy human individuals. Study details: Per donor, three plates held CD4 naive cells, three held CD4 memory, two held CD8 naive and one held CD8 memory.

The CDR3 covers 13 residues. Germline V lookup: CDR1 MGHRA, CDR2 YSYEKL. The V end was cut by 4 bases, the J end by 4 bases, with 11 bases between. This clone showed up just a few times. The naive CD8 population came from CD45RO-negative cells selected for CCR7, without terminally differentiated effector memory CD45RA+ cells. Sequenced by immunoSEQ multiplex PCR; TCRdb stores in-frame clones only, minus some. The sample carries 700,000 to 950,000 clones, about 96% recorded once. The chain carries TRBV4-1 and TRBJ2-7, with D maybe TRBD1 (6 bases). The sequenced sample consisted of naive CD8+ T cells sorted from blood. The receptor's source is a man aged 30 to 45 in good health. The CDR3 DNA reads TGCGCCAGCAGCCCGGGACACGAATACGAGCAGTACTTC. It yields the protein CASSPGHEYEQYF.